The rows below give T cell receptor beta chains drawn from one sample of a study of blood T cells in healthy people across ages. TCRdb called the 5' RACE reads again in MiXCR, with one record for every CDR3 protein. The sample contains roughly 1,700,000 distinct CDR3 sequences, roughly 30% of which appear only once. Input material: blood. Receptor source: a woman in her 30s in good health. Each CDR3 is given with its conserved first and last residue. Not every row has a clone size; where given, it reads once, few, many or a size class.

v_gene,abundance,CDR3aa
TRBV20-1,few,CSAVGTSGILYNEQFF
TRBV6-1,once,CASSEAPMTGNQPQHF
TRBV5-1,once,CASSLSSGTGGEKLFF
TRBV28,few,CASSLQCSGTQYF
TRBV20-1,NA,CSAKGRTYSNQAQHF
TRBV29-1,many,CSVVSGLAGGNEQFF
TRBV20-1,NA,CSARGGSKGDTQYF
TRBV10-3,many,CAISGTGTGRYEQYF
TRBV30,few,CAWSDPRAGNTDTQYF
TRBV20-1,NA,CSVTSGSGYEQYF
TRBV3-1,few,CASSQGAASSYNEQFF
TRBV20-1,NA,CSAAPRDYSVHENEQFF
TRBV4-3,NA,CASSQERGLMSSYNEQYF
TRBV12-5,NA,CASGLDGDRETQYF
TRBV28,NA,CASSPGTVNEQYF
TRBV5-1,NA,CASSRGLVTSTDTQYF
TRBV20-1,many,CSASDRGVYEQYF
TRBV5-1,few,CASSWGPDREGETQYF
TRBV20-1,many,CSAPREAPYNEQFF
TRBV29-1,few,CSVDQTGSNYGYTF
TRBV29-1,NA,CSVETGAGHEQYF
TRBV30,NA,CAWSRAASGYRETQYF
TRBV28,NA,CASSEAGTKDLDTQYF
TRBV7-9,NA,CASPLRAYTF
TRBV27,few,CASSPPNQPYEQYF
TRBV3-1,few,CASSPQMTGVYEQYF
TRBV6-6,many,CASSYPGTAKETQYF
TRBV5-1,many,CASSRTGKMNTEAFF
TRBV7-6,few,CASSLEGGTKQYF
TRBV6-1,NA,CASSEAPALPQYF
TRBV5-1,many,CASSLVSGTYEQYF
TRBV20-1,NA,CSASSGGGTEAFF
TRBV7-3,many,CASSYRRTGANVLTF
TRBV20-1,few,CSGTSGKNEQFF
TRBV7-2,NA,CASSLRGAGADTQYF
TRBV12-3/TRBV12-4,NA,CASSLPREASDGDTQYF
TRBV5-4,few,CASSLAGGGFYNSPLHF
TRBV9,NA,CASSVDGGARGQPQHF
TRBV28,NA,CASTWGDQKREQFF
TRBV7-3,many,CASSFSWREEQYF
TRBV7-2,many,CASSFLATDTQYF
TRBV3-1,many,CASSQVGGEQYF
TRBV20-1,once,CSARDTGSQGETQFF
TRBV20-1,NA,CSARDPAGAQSYNEQFF
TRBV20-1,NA,CSAGGGSYEHYF
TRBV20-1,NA,CSSRAPSGGDEQFF
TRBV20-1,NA,CSAEGQPNEKLFF
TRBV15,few,CATSSRGGPYNEQFF
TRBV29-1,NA,CSVLDRVTEQFF
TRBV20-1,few,CSARQPGGYGYTF
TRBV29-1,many,CSVLGITGNQPQHF
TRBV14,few,CASSPWTVSTDTQYF
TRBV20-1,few,CSAPRDSHNYGYTF
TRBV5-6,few,CASRRAGGGGETQYF